Described below is a single T cell receptor beta chain sequence and its context. The antigen it binds to is not known. A read error may account for a junction end that differs from germline. The data were taken from a study of a mutant IDH1 vaccine in newly diagnosed glioma (dated by TCRdb to the early 2020s). For context, the study as a whole: The 32 treated patients were around 62% male and roughly 40% female, with a mean age of around 40 years. For exploratory analyses, 25 treated patients had longitudinal TCRB deep sequencing done wherever samples were available. Peripheral blood was collected at six visits: V03 (baseline), V05, V07, V10, V12 and V13. Prior to enrollment, standard therapy consisting of radiotherapy alone, temozolomide alone, or radiochemotherapy with temozolomide had been administered to patients, with the combination being received by most patients. Beyond this particular receptor, the publication reports: Across multiple MHC alleles, vaccine-induced immune responses were seen in more than 90% of patients. The authors noted that analyses of patient blood samples could not be reproduced because of sample limitations. Changes in the top peripheral T cell clonotypes picked up by TCRB sequencing did not appear to be linked to pseudoprogression. Availability determined which PBMC samples were chosen for TCRB deep sequencing.

Reading from cysteine to phenylalanine, the CDR3 counts 12 amino acids. CDR3 DNA only is kept here, 36 bases in frame from base 1. CDR1 and CDR2, per the germline V gene (reference sequence), are SGHNT and YYREEE. Libraries were prepared through the immunoSEQ multiplex PCR assay. Rearranged TCR beta chain sequences were amplified with the hsTCRB Kit following the manufacturer's protocol. Sequencing of TCRB libraries was carried out on an Illumina MiSeq. From the authors' description of their analysis: The proprietary platform of the kit vendor was used for demultiplexing, trimming and gene mapping. TCRdb provides this immuneACCESS table in a form limited to in-frame rearrangements. Some clones are lacking; in checked studies, under half of them reflect an unresolved V gene, and why the rest are absent is not known. Clone size and V and J calls were adopted from that table, with D and trimming inferred from the DNA. The sample table holds approximately 16,000 clones, of which roughly 95% were seen once. Approximately 3.8% of the sample is held by the ten biggest clonotypes.

The intended sense of this specimen's time point label: baseline, week 1 (first vaccination visit). Explained via the paper, the treatment or condition label denotes: pre-vaccination baseline after standard-of-care therapy. Donors had newly diagnosed WHO grade 3 or 4 IDH1-mutant astrocytomas with loss of nuclear ATRX. The samples were drawn from NOA16, a multicentre, single-arm, open-label phase I trial in Germany that tested a mutant IDH1 peptide vaccine in humans for the first time. Visit V03 blood draws served as the baseline sample for immunogenicity testing. Genomic DNA for TCRB sequencing was isolated from EDTA blood with the DNeasy Blood and Tissue Kit.

The receptor comes from a woman aged 18-29 years with glioma. Some clones in this sample may be carry-over from other donors' samples. The sequences come from peripheral blood mononuclear cells (PBMCs), collected from a glioma patient treated with radiotherapy, temozolomide or both. The sequence joins TRBV5-4 to TRBJ1-2, and TRBD1 matches 7 of the central bases. The CDR3 reads as follows: CASSSGRDREYF. The base sequence is TGTGCCAGCAGCTCGGGACGGGACAGAGAGTACTTC. Supplemented by the reference TRBV5-4 and TRBJ1-2 proteins around the CDR3, the complete variable domain is ETGVTQSPTHLIKTRGQQVTLRCSSQSGHNTVSWYQQALGQGPQFIFQYYREEENGRGNFPPRFSGLQFPNYSSELNVNALELDDSALYLCASSSGRDREYFGSGTRLTVV.